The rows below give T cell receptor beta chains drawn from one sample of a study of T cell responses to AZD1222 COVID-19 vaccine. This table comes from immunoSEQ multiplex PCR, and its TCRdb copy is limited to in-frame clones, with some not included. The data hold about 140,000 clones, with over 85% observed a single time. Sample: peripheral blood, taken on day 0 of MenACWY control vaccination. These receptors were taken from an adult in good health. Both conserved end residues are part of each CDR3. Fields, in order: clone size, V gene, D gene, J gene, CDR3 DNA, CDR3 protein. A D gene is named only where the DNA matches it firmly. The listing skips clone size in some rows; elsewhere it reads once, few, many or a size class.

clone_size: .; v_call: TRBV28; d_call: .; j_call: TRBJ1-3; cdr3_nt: TGTGCCAGCAGTTTACTCTCAGGGTCTGGAAACACCATATATTTT; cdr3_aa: CASSLLSGSGNTIYF
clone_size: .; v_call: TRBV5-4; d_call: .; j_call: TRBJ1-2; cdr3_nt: TGTGCCAGCAGCTTGGCCCTTGGAGGGGTAGAGGGCTACACCTTC; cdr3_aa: CASSLALGGVEGYTF
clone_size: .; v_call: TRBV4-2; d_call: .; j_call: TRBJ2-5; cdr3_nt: TGTGCCAGCAGCCAAGACGGGGGCCTAGGAGGGCCCATAAGGGAGACCCAGTACTTC; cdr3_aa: CASSQDGGLGGPIRETQYF
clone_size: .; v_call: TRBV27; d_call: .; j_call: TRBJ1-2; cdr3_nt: TGTGCCAGCAGTTTATACGCAGGGCTCGATGGCTACACCTTC; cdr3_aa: CASSLYAGLDGYTF
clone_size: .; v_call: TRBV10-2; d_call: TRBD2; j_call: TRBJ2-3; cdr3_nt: TGCGCCAGCAGTTGGGGACTAGCGGGATCGGATACGCAGTATTTT; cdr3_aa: CASSWGLAGSDTQYF
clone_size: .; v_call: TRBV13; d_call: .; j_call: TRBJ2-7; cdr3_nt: TGTGCCAGCAGCTTAGGTCTGAGCAGGACGGCATCCTACGAGCAGTACTTC; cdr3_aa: CASSLGLSRTASYEQYF
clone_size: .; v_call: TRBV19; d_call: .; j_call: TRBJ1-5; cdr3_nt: TGTGCCAGTAGTATTTTATACGACAATCAGCCCCAGCATTTT; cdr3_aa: CASSILYDNQPQHF
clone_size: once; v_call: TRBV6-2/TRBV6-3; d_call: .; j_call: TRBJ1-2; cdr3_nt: TGTGCCAGCAGTGTGGGGGATTACTATGGCTACACCTTC; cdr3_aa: CASSVGDYYGYTF
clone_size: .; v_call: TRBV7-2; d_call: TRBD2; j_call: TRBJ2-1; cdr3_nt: TGTGCCAGCAGCTTATTAGGGCTAGCGGTATACAATGAGCAGTTCTTC; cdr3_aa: CASSLLGLAVYNEQFF
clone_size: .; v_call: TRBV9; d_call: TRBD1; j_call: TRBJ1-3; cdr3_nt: TGTGCCAGCAGCGTAGACCCCCACCCGGACAGGAGGACATCTGGAAACACCATATATTTT; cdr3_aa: CASSVDPHPDRRTSGNTIYF
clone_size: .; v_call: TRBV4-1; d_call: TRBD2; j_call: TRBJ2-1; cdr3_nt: TGCGCCAGCAGTGCAGCGGGAGTAAGTAATGAGCAGTTCTTC; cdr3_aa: CASSAAGVSNEQFF
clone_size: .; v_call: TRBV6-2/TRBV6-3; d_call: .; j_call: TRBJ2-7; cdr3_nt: TGTGCCAGCAGTTACACAGCCTCCTACGAGCAGTACTTC; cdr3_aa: CASSYTASYEQYF
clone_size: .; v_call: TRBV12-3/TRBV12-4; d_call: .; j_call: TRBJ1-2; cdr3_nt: TGTGCCAGCAGTTTTTTTCGTGGCTACACCTTC; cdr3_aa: CASSFFRGYTF
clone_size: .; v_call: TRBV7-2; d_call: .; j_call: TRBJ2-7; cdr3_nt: TGTGCCAGCAGCCACTGGGGTTCCGGTTACGAGCAGTACTTC; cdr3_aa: CASSHWGSGYEQYF
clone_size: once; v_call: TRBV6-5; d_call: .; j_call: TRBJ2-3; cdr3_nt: TGTGCCAGCAACCGAGACAGCACAGATACGCAGTATTTT; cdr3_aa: CASNRDSTDTQYF
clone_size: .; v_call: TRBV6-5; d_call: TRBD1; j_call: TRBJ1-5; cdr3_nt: TGTGCCAGCAGTACTGGACAGGGGCTGAGGCCCCAGCATTTT; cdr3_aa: CASSTGQGLRPQHF
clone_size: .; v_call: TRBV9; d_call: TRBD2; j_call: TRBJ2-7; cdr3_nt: TGTGCCAGCAGCCAAACTCCGGCGGGAGACCTCTACGAGCAGTACTTC; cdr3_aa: CASSQTPAGDLYEQYF
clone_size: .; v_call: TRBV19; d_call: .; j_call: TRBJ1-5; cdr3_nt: TGTGCCAGTAGTATATCTGAGGGGAGGGATCAGCCCCAGCATTTT; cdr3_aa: CASSISEGRDQPQHF
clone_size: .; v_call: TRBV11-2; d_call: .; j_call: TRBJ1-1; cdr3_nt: TGTGCCAGCAGCTTAGTATTAGGGTACGTGAACACTGAAGCTTTCTTT; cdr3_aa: CASSLVLGYVNTEAFF
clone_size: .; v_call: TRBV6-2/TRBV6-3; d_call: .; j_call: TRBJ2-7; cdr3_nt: TGTGCCAGCAGTTGGAGTGGCTACGAGCAGTACTTC; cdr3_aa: CASSWSGYEQYF
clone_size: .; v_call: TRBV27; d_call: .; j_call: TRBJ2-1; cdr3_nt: TGTGCCAGCAGTTTAAATCCGGGACTTTACTACAATGAGCAGTTCTTC; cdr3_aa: CASSLNPGLYYNEQFF
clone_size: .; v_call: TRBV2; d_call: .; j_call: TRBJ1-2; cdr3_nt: TGTGCCAGCAGTGTAACTAACTATGGCTACACCTTC; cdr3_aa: CASSVTNYGYTF
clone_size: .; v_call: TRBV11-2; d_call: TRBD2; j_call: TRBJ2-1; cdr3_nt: TGTGCCAGCAGCTCACTAGCGGGAGTAGGGAATGAGCAGTTCTTC; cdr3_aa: CASSSLAGVGNEQFF
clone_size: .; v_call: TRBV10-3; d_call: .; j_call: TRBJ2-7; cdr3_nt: TGTGCCATCAGTGAGCTAGCGGAGCAGTACTTC; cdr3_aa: CAISELAEQYF
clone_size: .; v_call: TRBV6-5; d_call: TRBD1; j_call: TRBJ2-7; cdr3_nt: TGTGCCAGCAGTTTCGGATACAGGGGTTTTCTCTACGAGCAGTACTTC; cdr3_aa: CASSFGYRGFLYEQYF
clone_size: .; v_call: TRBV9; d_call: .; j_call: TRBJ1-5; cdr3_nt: TGTGCCAGCAGCGCTGGGGACACTAGCAATCAGCCCCAGCATTTT; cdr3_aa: CASSAGDTSNQPQHF
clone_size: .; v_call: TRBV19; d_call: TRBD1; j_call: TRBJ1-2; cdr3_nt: TGTGCCAGTAGTATGACAGGGTTCTATGGCTACACCTTC; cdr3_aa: CASSMTGFYGYTF
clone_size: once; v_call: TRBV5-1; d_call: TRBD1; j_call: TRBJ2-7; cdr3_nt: TGCGCCAGCGCGGCTGGGACAGGGGGGACCTACGAGCAGTACTTC; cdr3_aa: CASAAGTGGTYEQYF
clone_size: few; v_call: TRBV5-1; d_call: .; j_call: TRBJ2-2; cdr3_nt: TGCGCCAGCAGCTTGGTTCGCGGGGAGCTGTTTTTT; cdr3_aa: CASSLVRGELFF
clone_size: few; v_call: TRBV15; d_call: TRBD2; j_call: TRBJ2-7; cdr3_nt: TGTGCCACCAGCAGAGGCCCCGCGTCTAGCGGCGCGAAATCTTGGCAGTACTTC; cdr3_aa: CATSRGPASSGAKSWQYF
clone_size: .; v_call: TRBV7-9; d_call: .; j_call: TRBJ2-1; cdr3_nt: TGTGCCAGCAGCTCAATTACAGGGATTGGGCCCAATGAGCAGTTCTTC; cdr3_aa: CASSSITGIGPNEQFF
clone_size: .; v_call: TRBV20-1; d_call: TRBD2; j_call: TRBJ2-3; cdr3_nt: TGCAGTGCTAGTTCTAGCGGGAGGGCGAGGTCGCAGTATTTT; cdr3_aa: CSASSSGRARSQYF
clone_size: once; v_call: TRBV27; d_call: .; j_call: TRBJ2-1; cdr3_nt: TGTGCCAGCAGTTTATCGTCTGGGGGCAATGAGCAGTTCTTC; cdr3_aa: CASSLSSGGNEQFF
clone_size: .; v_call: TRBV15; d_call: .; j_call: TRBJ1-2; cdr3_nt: TGTGCCACCAGCGCTCCGGGACGGAACTATGGCTACACCTTC; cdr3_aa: CATSAPGRNYGYTF
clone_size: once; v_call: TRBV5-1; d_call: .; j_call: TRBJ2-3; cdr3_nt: TGCGCCAGCTCCAAGTCTCTGGGCTGGGATACGCAGTATTTT; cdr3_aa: CASSKSLGWDTQYF
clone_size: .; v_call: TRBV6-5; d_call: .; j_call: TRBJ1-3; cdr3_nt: TGTGCCAGCAGTTACAGTCTGAAGGGATCAGGAAACACCATATATTTT; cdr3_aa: CASSYSLKGSGNTIYF
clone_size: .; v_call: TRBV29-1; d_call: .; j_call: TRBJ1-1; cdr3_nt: TGCAGCGTCGCCATGAACACTGAAGCTTTCTTT; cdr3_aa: CSVAMNTEAFF
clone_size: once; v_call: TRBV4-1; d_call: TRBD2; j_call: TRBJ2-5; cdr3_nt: TGCGCCAGCAGCCCGGCGCGGGGGGCTTCGGGAGAGACCCAGTACTTC; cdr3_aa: CASSPARGASGETQYF
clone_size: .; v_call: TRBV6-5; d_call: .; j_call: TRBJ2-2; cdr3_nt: TGTGCCAGCAGTTACAGGGCCGCCGGGGAGCTGTTTTTT; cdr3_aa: CASSYRAAGELFF
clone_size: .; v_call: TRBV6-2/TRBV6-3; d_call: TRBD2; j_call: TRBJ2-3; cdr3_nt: TGTGCCAGCAGTCCGAGAACTCTAGCGGGGGGCCTCCGGGATACGCAGTATTTT; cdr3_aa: CASSPRTLAGGLRDTQYF
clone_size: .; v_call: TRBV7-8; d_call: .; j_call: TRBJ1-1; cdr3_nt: TGTGCCAGCAGCACAACCGGGTACACTGAAGCTTTCTTT; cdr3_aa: CASSTTGYTEAFF
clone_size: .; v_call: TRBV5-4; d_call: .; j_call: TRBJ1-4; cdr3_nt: TGTGCCAGCAGCAAGGCAGCAAATGAAAAACTGTTTTTT; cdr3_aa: CASSKAANEKLFF
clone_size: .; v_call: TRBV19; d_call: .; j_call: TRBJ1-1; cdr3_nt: TGTGCCAGTAGTATGGGGACGCCAGGGAACACTGAAGCTTTCTTT; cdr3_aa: CASSMGTPGNTEAFF
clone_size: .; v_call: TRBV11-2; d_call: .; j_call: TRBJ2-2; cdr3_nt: TGTGCCAGCAGCTTAGCCCCTAAGGGAGAGACCGGGGAGCTGTTTTTT; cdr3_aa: CASSLAPKGETGELFF
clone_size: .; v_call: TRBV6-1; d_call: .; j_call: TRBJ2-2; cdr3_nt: TGTGCCAGCAGTGATGACCCCCAAGATGGGGAGCTGTTTTTT; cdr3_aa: CASSDDPQDGELFF
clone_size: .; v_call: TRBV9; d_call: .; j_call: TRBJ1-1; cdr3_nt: TGTGCCAGCAGCGTAGCCCCCTTTCAGGACACTGAAGCTTTCTTT; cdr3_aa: CASSVAPFQDTEAFF
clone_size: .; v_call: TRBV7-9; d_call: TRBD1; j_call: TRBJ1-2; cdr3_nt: TGTGCCAGCAGCTTAGGGACAGGGCCATATGGCTACACCTTC; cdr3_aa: CASSLGTGPYGYTF
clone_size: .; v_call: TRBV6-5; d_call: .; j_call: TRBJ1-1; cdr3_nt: TGTGCCAGCAGTTGGGCCATTAACTCTAACACTGAAGCTTTCTTT; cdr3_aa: CASSWAINSNTEAFF
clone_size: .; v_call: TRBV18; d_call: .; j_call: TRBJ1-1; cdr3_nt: TGTGCCAGCTCACCGGCCAGGGTGGGGGCTCAGGACACTGAAGCTTTCTTT; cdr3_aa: CASSPARVGAQDTEAFF
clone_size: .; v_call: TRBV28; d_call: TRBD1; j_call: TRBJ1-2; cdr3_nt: TGTGCCAGCAGTTTGTCTCTTGGGGACAGGTTCGGCTACACCTTC; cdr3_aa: CASSLSLGDRFGYTF
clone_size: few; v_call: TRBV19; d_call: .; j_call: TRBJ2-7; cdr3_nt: TGTGCCAGCACCTCCGGAGGGGTGGACGAGCAGTACTTC; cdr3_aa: CASTSGGVDEQYF